This T cell receptor (beta chain) was sequenced during a study of beta chain features in type 1 diabetes. Study-wide findings and caveats: Although PCR might favor shorter templates, it would do so equally in patients and controls.

The ends lost 3 bases at V and 4 bases at J; junction bases unmatched: 5. The CDR3 totals 15 residues. Germline lookup yields CDR1 KGHSH and CDR2 LQKENI. The entirety of the isolated RNA underwent reverse transcription, so expressed TCRB transcripts were sequenced. Data came from immunoSEQ multiplex PCR; TCRdb stores just in-frame clones and leaves some out. The sample carries under 900,000 clones, 15% to 20% recorded once. Notes on this clone: What it recognizes is unknown.

The clonotype originates from a young woman in good health. The sequencing input was naive CD4+ T cells from blood. The V gene is TRBV18, the J gene TRBJ1-4, with TRBD1 matching 7 bases. DNA for the CDR3: TGTGCCAGCTCACCGTGGACAGGAGTTAATGAAAAACTGTTTTTT. This gives the protein CASSPWTGVNEKLFF.